The 22 T cell receptor beta chains below all came from one sample that was sequenced in a study of tumour-infiltrating T cells in Burkitt lymphoma. Assay: immunoSEQ multiplex PCR; the TCRdb copy retains only in-frame clones and omits some. The sample contains around 9,900 clones, about two thirds of which appear only once. The sample taken for sequencing was tumor tissue. The receptor set was obtained from a human donor with diffuse large B-cell lymphoma.

V gene TRBV2 combines with J gene TRBJ1-5, with TRBD1 matching over 7 bases. The CDR3 covers 14 residues. The germline gives CDR1 SNHLY, CDR2 FYNNEI. Losses at the gene ends were 6 bases for V and 2 bases for J; bases not matched to a gene: 4. The DNA for the CDR3 is TGTGCCAGCAGGTGGACAGGCGGCAATCAGCCCCAGCATTTT. Its protein product is CASRWTGGNQPQHF.

This chain joins TRBV5-4 and TRBJ2-2; D gene unclear. V lost 4 bases and J 7 bases, leaving 8 bases between the germline ends. CDR1 SGHNT and CDR2 YYREEE come from the germline V gene (reference sequence). CDR3 length equals 12 residues. CDR3 loop: CASSHLSGELFF. The CDR3 region has the DNA TGTGCCAGCAGCCACTTGAGCGGGGAGCTGTTTTTT. The full variable domain, with the rest looked up from reference TRBV5-4 and TRBJ2-2, is ETGVTQSPTHLIKTRGQQVTLRCSSQSGHNTVSWYQQALGQGPQFIFQYYREEENGRGNFPPRFSGLQFPNYSSELNVNALELDDSALYLCASSHLSGELFFGEGSRLTVL.

The rearrangement uses TRBV6-1 and TRBJ1-3; the match to TRBD1 covers 10 bases. Germline V gene lookup returns CDR1 MNHNS and CDR2 SASEGT. The J segment lost 4 bases and the V segment lost 6 bases, leaving 3 bases of the junction unmatched. CDR3 length: 14 amino acids. CDR3 protein: CASRTGGAGNTIYF. CDR3 DNA sequence: TGTGCCAGCAGGACAGGGGGCGCGGGAAACACCATATATTTT.

The chain combines TRBV5-3 with TRBJ2-4; 8 bases match TRBD1. Being an ORF, TRBV5-3 has a function that is uncertain. V gave up 1 base and J gave up 3 bases; unmatched junction bases: 0. The CDR3 has 14 residues. The CDR3 sequence: CARSLTGGKNIQYF. The DNA for the CDR3 is TGTGCCAGAAGCTTGACAGGGGGCAAAAACATTCAGTACTTC.

This rearrangement joins TRBV2 to TRBJ1-6; D call uncertain. V was clipped by 6 bases and J by 12 bases, with 9 bases between them. Germline values: CDR1 SNHLY, CDR2 FYNNEI. The CDR3 spans 11 residues. The CDR3 DNA reads TGTGCCAGCAGGACAACAAAACCCCTCCACTTT. Residues: CASRTTKPLHF.

This clone rates as medium-sized (0.01 to 0.1%). The chain employs TRBV5-5 and TRBJ1-3; D call uncertain. Germline lookup yields CDR1 SGHKS and CDR2 YYEKEE (reference sequence). This CDR3 comprises 12 residues. Trimming shortened V by 0 bases and J by 7 bases, and 5 bases separated the two germline ends. In nucleotides, the CDR3 is TGTGCCAGCAGCTTGGCCGTGAACACCATATATTTT. This sequence encodes CASSLAVNTIYF.

Sample share makes this clone medium-sized (0.01 to 0.1%). The rearrangement links TRBV5-8 to TRBJ1-5; 7 bases align to TRBD1. J lost 5 bases, V lost 4 bases, and 6 bases had no gene match. The CDR3 runs to 14 residues. Germline CDR1 reads SGHTS; CDR2 reads YDEGEE. The CDR3 region has the DNA TGTGCCAGCAGCATGGGACAGCCACATCAGCCCCAGCATTTT. Its protein product is CASSMGQPHQPQHF. Together with reference TRBV5-8 and TRBJ1-5, the CDR3 gives the full variable domain: EAGVTQSPTHLIKTRGQQATLRCSPISGHTSVYWYQQALGLGLQFLLWYDEGEERNRGNFPPRFSGRQFPNYSSELNVNALELEDSALYLCASSMGQPHQPQHFGDGTRLSIL.

Only a few counts were recorded for this clone. This chain connects TRBV30 to TRBJ1-6; D ambiguous. The CDR3 is 12 amino acids. Trimming stripped 2 bases from V and 6 bases from J, with 5 bases between. Germline loops: CDR1 GTSNPN, CDR2 SVGIG (reference sequence). The CDR3, as DNA: TGTGCCTGGAGTCGGATTAATTCACCCCTCCACTTT. Its translation: CAWSRINSPLHF.

This chain uses TRBV18 with TRBJ1-1; no clear D gene. The CDR3 runs 12 residues. CDR1 is KGHSH, CDR2 LQKENI, per germline. The V and J ends lost 3 bases and 1 base respectively, with 3 bases between them. CDR3 sequence: CASSPGNTEAFF. Here the CDR3 DNA reads TGTGCCAGCTCACCGGGGAACACTGAAGCTTTCTTT.

J is TRBJ1-1 and V is TRBV6-5, with D hard to call. This CDR3 contains 11 residues. Per the germline V gene, CDR1 is MNHEY and CDR2 is SVGAGI. The V end lost 2 bases, the J end lost 13 bases, and 11 bases lay between the germline ends. Here the CDR3 DNA reads TGTGCCAGCAGTTACGAATCCTGGCATTTCTTT. This codes for CASSYESWHFF.

The V gene is TRBV4-1, the J gene TRBJ2-2; D may be TRBD1 (6 bases). Trimming shortened V by 2 bases and J by 4 bases, and 14 bases separated the two germline ends. CDR1 and CDR2 from the germline V gene are MGHRA and YSYEKL. The CDR3 loop spans 16 amino acids. Here the CDR3 reads CASSQTTQGGTGELFF. As DNA, the CDR3 is TGCGCCAGCAGCCAAACTACACAGGGTGGCACCGGGGAGCTGTTTTTT.

The V and J genes are TRBV5-1 and TRBJ2-7; 9 nucleotides match TRBD1. The V gene end was trimmed by 3 bases and the J gene end by 5 bases; junction bases not matched to a gene: 6. The CDR3 is 14 residues long. Germline V gene sequence: CDR1 SGHRS, CDR2 YFSETQ. CDR3 residues: CASSWGTGFNEQYF. CDR3 nucleotide sequence: TGCGCCAGCAGCTGGGGGACAGGGTTCAACGAGCAGTACTTC.

In this sample, this clone turned up a few times. V gene TRBV5-1 combines with J gene TRBJ1-2, with D possibly TRBD1 on 5 matching bases. The germline gives CDR1 SGHRS, CDR2 YFSETQ. The CDR3 runs to 16 residues. V was shortened by 2 bases and J by 4 bases, with 18 bases between the two germline ends. CDR3 nucleotides: TGCGCCAGCAGCTTTACTGTACGGGGCTCGGGCTATGGCTACACCTTC. Amino acids: CASSFTVRGSGYGYTF.

V usage is TRBV11-1 and J usage is TRBJ1-2; D is possibly TRBD1 (5 bases). The CDR3 totals 15 residues. Germline CDR1 SGHAT, CDR2 FQDESV (reference sequence). Trimming removed 1 base at V and 5 bases at J, with 14 bases between. The CDR3 DNA follows: TGTGCCAGCAGCTTAGACGGGGCGACCTTTTATGGCTACACCTTC. Residues: CASSLDGATFYGYTF.

This clone is categorized as medium-sized. Other DNA variants within this sample encode the same CDR3. The chain employs TRBV4-1 and TRBJ1-5; D is uncertain. The CDR3 spans 13 residues. Trimming removed 1 base at V and 5 bases at J, with 6 bases between. Germline V CDR1 and CDR2: MGHRA, YSYEKL. The CDR3 sequence: CASSQAGDQPQHF. The CDR3 DNA sequence: TGCGCCAGCAGCCAAGCCGGAGATCAGCCCCAGCATTTT.

This chain uses TRBV2 with TRBJ1-5; D ambiguous. V was cut by 6 bases and J by 5 bases, with 14 bases left in between. The CDR3 extends over 14 amino acids. CDR1 and CDR2 (germline): SNHLY, FYNNEI. The CDR3 bases are TGTGCCAGCAGACAAACGGGGTTGCATCAGCCCCAGCATTTT. This sequence encodes CASRQTGLHQPQHF.

The gene calls are TRBV6-5 and TRBJ2-7; D is ambiguous. V was clipped by 4 bases and J by 5 bases, with 12 bases between them. The CDR3 is made up of 13 amino acids. The germline gives CDR1 MNHEY, CDR2 SVGAGI. CDR3: CASSLGFSDEQYF. Here the CDR3 DNA reads TGTGCCAGCAGTTTAGGGTTTTCCGACGAGCAGTACTTC.

This clone came up once. The V gene is TRBV30, the J gene TRBJ1-1, with D unresolved. This CDR3 is 11 amino acids long. Germline-derived CDR1 and CDR2 are GTSNPN and SVGIG (reference sequence). Trimming took 2 bases from V and 8 from J, leaving 9 bases between them. Here the CDR3 DNA reads TGTGCCTGGAGTCGAGGACCAGAAGCTTTCTTT. Its protein product is CAWSRGPEAFF.

J is TRBJ2-1 and V is TRBV18; 9 nucleotides match TRBD2. This CDR3 comprises 14 residues. Germline assignment: CDR1 KGHSH and CDR2 LQKENI. The V and J ends lost 10 bases and 9 bases, in that order; junction bases with no gene match: 13. CDR3 region: CATRLGGGATEQFF. CDR3 bases: TGTGCCACCAGACTTGGCGGGGGGGCGACTGAGCAGTTCTTC.

V usage is TRBV27 and J usage is TRBJ1-3; D gene unclear. Trimming left V 7 bases short and J 4 bases short, with 8 bases between. This CDR3 contains 12 residues. Germline-derived CDR1 and CDR2 are MNHEY and SMNVEV (reference sequence). The CDR3 loop reads CASKSPGNTIYF. The CDR3 coding sequence is TGTGCCAGCAAATCCCCGGGAAACACCATATATTTT.

This clone turned up a few times. This chain uses TRBV19 with TRBJ1-2; maybe TRBD1 (5 bases). The germline gives CDR1 LNHDA, CDR2 SQIVND (reference sequence). This CDR3 region has 14 residues. V was trimmed by 7 bases and J by 7 bases, leaving 19 bases between them. The CDR3 is CASTTSSGVSGYTF. CDR3 nucleotides: TGTGCCAGTACCACCTCTTCGGGGGTTAGTGGCTACACCTTC.

This sequence joins TRBV9 and TRBJ1-1; D ambiguous. The germline CDR1 and CDR2 sequences are SGDLS and YYNGEE. This CDR3 is built from 15 residues. With 0 bases removed from V and 4 bases from J, the gap between germline ends came to 13 bases. The CDR3 region has the DNA TGTGCCAGCAGCGTAGACGACGGTGGGTCCACTGAAGCTTTCTTT. It is translated as CASSVDDGGSTEAFF.